This T cell receptor beta chain derives from a study of blood T cell repertoires in COVID-19. The CDR3 contains 14 residues. The V and J ends lost 1 base and 10 bases respectively, with 15 bases between them. Per germline, CDR1 LGHDT and CDR2 YNNKEL (reference sequence). Per the original methods: Estimated nucleated cell counts came from reference gene primer amplification. Produced via immunoSEQ multiplex PCR; TCRdb's table is partial and in-frame only. The V and J calls and the clone size are those of that table, but D and trimming were determined from the DNA. The sample has about 180,000 clones; 80% to 90% are singletons.

V and J are TRBV3-1 (or the pseudogene TRBV3-2) and TRBJ2-3; no definite D call. The sequence derives from a man between 40 and 49 years old with active or convalescent COVID-19. Sample: peripheral blood. Here the CDR3 reads CASSQVVARWPQYF. The CDR3 DNA sequence: TGTGCCAGCAGCCAAGTTGTAGCAAGGTGGCCGCAGTATTTT.